This entry lists 8 T cell receptor beta chains sequenced from one sample in a study of cytomegalovirus exposure and HLA in healthy donors. PCR involved 60 Vbeta and 13 Jbeta primers. Libraries were prepared by immunoSEQ multiplex PCR; TCRdb keeps only in-frame clonotypes and omits some of them. The profile covers tens of thousands of clones, with 82% appearing a single time and 3.8% taken by the ten largest. Sequencing was performed on PBMCs. The receptor source for this set is a man aged 50-59 years in good health and CMV-seronegative.

The V call is TRBV29-1, the J call TRBJ1-1, with 8 bases lining up with TRBD1. Per the germline V gene, CDR1 is SQVTM and CDR2 is ANQGSEA. The CDR3 has 14 residues. Trimming cost V 6 bases and J 1 base; bases outside gene matches: 7. The chain's CDR3 is CSVKQGTGNTEAFF. The DNA of the CDR3 is TGCAGCGTCAAACAAGGGACAGGGAACACTGAAGCTTTCTTT.

The chain links TRBV27 to TRBJ2-7; D is uncertain. The CDR3 contains 15 residues. V gave up 3 bases and J gave up 3 bases, with 15 bases separating them. CDR1 is MNHEY, CDR2 SMNVEV, per germline (reference sequence). The CDR3 nucleotides read TGTGCCAGCAGTTTCTGGGCAGCCGCGATCTACGAGCAGTACTTC. Translated, it gives CASSFWAAAIYEQYF.

V and J are TRBV5-4 and TRBJ1-1; no reliable D call. The germline CDR1 and CDR2 sequences are SGHNT and YYREEE (reference sequence). The CDR3 consists of 15 residues. The V and J ends lost 0 bases and 4 bases respectively, with 13 bases between them. DNA for the CDR3: TGTGCCAGCAGCTTGGACCCAACGGGAGGCACTGAAGCTTTCTTT. Translated: CASSLDPTGGTEAFF.

This clone was seen a few times. The CDR3 region is CASSLVPGGGANVLTF. The CDR3 region has the DNA TGTGCCAGCAGCTTGGTACCGGGGGGAGGGGCCAACGTCCTGACTTTC. The V gene is TRBV5-6, the J gene TRBJ2-6; TRBD2 matches at 7 bases. V dropped 0 bases and J dropped 4; count of bases not matched to a gene: 4. There are 16 residues in the CDR3. Germline assignment: CDR1 SGHDT and CDR2 YYEEEE.

The genes are TRBV6-1 and TRBJ2-7; D is unclear. V was pared by 6 bases and J by 4 bases, with 4 bases between. The germline V gene encodes CDR1 MNHNS and CDR2 SASEGT. This CDR3 has 10 amino acids. CDR3 sequence: CASRRYEQYF. CDR3 DNA: TGTGCCAGCAGGAGGTACGAGCAGTACTTC.

The chain couples TRBV30 to TRBJ2-7; the match to TRBD2 covers 7 bases. The CDR3 has 14 amino acids. The V and J ends lost 1 base and 2 bases, in that order; junction bases with no gene match: 5. Germline values: CDR1 GTSNPN, CDR2 SVGIG (reference sequence). The CDR3 DNA follows: TGTGCCTGGAGTGGCCGGGGGGTCACCTACGAGCAGTACTTC. Its protein product is CAWSGRGVTYEQYF.

The chain couples TRBV7-2 to TRBJ2-6; D is undetermined. Germline lookup yields CDR1 SGHTA and CDR2 FQGNSA. The CDR3 contains 16 residues. Deletions cut 0 bases from V and 2 bases from J, with 8 bases between. CDR3 DNA sequence: TGTGCCAGCAGCTTAGCGAGGCTAACTGGGGCCAACGTCCTGACTTTC. Translated, it gives CASSLARLTGANVLTF.

This chain links TRBV19 with TRBJ2-1, with D unclear. In germline, CDR1 is LNHDA, CDR2 SQIVND (reference sequence). The CDR3 sequence is 14 residues long. Between the trimmed V and J ends, which lost 3 bases and 0 bases, there was a span of 6 bases. This chain's CDR3 is CASSISVSYNEQFF. CDR3 in DNA: TGTGCCAGTAGTATTTCGGTCTCCTACAATGAGCAGTTCTTC. Variable domain in full (rest from reference TRBV19 and TRBJ2-1): DGGITQSPKYLFRKEGQNVTLSCEQNLNHDAMYWYRQDPGQGLRLIYYSQIVNDFQKGDIAEGYSVSREKKESFPLTVTSAQKNPTAFYLCASSISVSYNEQFFGPGTRLTVL.